This T cell receptor (beta chain) was identified during a study of T cell repertoires in cytomegalovirus infection (dated 2019 in TCRdb). Broadly, across the study: Recently identified HLA-C-restricted CMV epitopes, whose presentation resists viral immunomodulation, were targeted by peptide stimulations together with well-studied HLA-B-restricted epitopes. The HLA type of each donor mattered for the analysis, because public TCR beta signatures pointed to carriage of CMV infection along with the matching HLA type. What the authors observed across the whole study: In the ex vivo response, HLA-C-restricted CMV-specific TCR beta clonotypes were dominant, and in two of eight donors the single most frequent clonotype came from this HLA-C-restricted group. In both this cohort and an independent cohort of 350 or so donors, the cumulative frequency of public TCR beta family members distinguished carriers of CMV infection plus the relevant HLA type.

With respect to this clonotype: It lacks a known antigen. Base qualities are not at hand, and no much larger clone is one base apart.

These reads were obtained on an Illumina HiSeq 1500. TCRdb applied fastp at Q25 and MiXCR to the public reads, then kept only in-frame beta chains. Entries that share a CDR3 protein sequence are merged under the most common genes and DNA. The sample yields some 590,000 distinct CDR3 sequences; 35% to 50% were counted once. About half of the sample is held by the ten biggest clonotypes. The treatment or condition label, as the study defines it: in vitro stimulation with specific CMV peptide epitopes to enrich CMV-specific T cells. From the cysteine through the phenylalanine, the CDR3 covers 15 amino acids. The retained sequence is limited to the CDR3, 45 bases, with the frame set at the first base. The CDR1 and CDR2 encoded by the germline V gene (reference sequence) are DFQATT and SNEGSKA. V lost 0 bases and J lost 4 bases, and the count of bases not matched to a germline gene is 7.

The V and J segments used are TRBV20-1 and TRBJ2-7; a stretch of 9 junction bases matches TRBD2. This sequence originates from a human donor in good health (CMV status not recorded). Some clones in this sample may be carry-over from other donors' samples. Specimen: cultured PBMCs, collected from culture after CMV antigen stimulation. The DNA reads as follows: TGCAGTGCTAGAGATAGGGCTAGCGGGGCATACGAGCAGTACTTC. Protein translation: CSARDRASGAYEQYF.